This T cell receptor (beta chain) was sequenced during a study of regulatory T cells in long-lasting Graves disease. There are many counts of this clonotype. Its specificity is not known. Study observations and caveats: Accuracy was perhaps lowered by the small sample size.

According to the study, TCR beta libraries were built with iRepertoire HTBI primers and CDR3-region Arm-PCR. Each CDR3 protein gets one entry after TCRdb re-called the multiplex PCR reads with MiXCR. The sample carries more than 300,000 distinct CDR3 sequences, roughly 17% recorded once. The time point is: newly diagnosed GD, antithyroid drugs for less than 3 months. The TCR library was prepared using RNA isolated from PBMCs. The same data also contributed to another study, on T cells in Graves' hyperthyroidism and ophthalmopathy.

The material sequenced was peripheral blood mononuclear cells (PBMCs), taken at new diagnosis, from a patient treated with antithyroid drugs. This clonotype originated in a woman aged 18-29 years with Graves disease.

The CDR3 region has the DNA TGTGCCACATTGTCTCGAGGGACCCAGTACTTC. Its translation: CATLSRGTQYF. J is TRBJ2-3 and V is TRBV11-2, with D uncertain. The DNA matches TRBJ2-5 better at its end, which makes the J call doubtful. The CDR3 covers 11 residues. CDR1 and CDR2 from the germline V gene are SGHAT and FQNNGV.